These 16 T cell receptor beta chains were sequenced from one sample in a study of blood T cell repertoires in COVID-19 (dated by TCRdb to about 2020). Library method: the immunoSEQ multiplex PCR assay. TCRdb re-hosts the immuneACCESS table, in-frame sequences only. Its copies lack some clones; in the studies checked, an unresolved V gene accounts for under half of them, and the cause for the rest is not known. The sample table shows roughly 140,000 clones, and 75% to 90% are seen once. Clones ranked in the top ten supply around 3.9% of the sample. The sequenced material came from PBMCs or T cells enriched from blood (not recorded which). The receptors stem from a man between 45 and 60 years old in a cohort exposed to, infected with or recovered from COVID-19 (not recorded which).

This chain joins TRBV29-1 and TRBJ2-7; D might be TRBD2 (5 bases). V was trimmed by 2 bases and J by 4 bases, leaving 21 bases between them. Germline lookup yields CDR1 SQVTM and CDR2 ANQGSEA. The CDR3 has 16 residues. The CDR3 loop reads CSVERAAAPSGYEQYF. DNA of the CDR3: TGCAGCGTTGAAAGGGCGGCCGCACCTTCGGGGTACGAGCAGTACTTC.

The CDR3 protein is CASSSGTDYGYTF. The CDR3 DNA reads TGCGCCAGCAGCAGCGGGACGGACTATGGCTACACCTTC. The chain recombines TRBV5-1 with TRBJ1-2, with a possible D match to TRBD1 (5 bases). Trimming left V 4 bases short and J 3 bases short, with 10 bases between. Germline-derived CDR1 and CDR2 are SGHRS and YFSETQ. This CDR3 has 13 amino acids.

The V gene is TRBV18, the J gene TRBJ1-2; 7 bases are a match to TRBD1. CDR1 and CDR2 (germline): KGHSH, LQKENI. J was trimmed by 6 bases and V by 5 bases; bases with no gene match: 9. This CDR3 has 14 amino acids. CDR3 DNA sequence: TGTGCCAGCTCATATTCCGGGACAGCCGATGGCTACACCTTC. Protein: CASSYSGTADGYTF.

J is TRBJ1-3 and V is TRBV29-1; D perhaps matches TRBD1 (5 bases). Trimming cost V 1 base and J 0 bases, with 7 bases left between them. The CDR3 sequence is 14 residues long. Germline V gene sequence: CDR1 SQVTM, CDR2 ANQGSEA. Here the CDR3 reads CSVEVQGSGNTIYF. The CDR3 DNA reads as TGCAGCGTTGAAGTCCAGGGCTCTGGAAACACCATATATTTT.

This clone was found once. V and J are TRBV19 and TRBJ1-2, with 8 bases fitting TRBD1. Germline V gene sequence: CDR1 LNHDA, CDR2 SQIVND (reference sequence). CDR3 size: 15 residues. After removal of 5 bases from V and 2 bases from J, the junction contained 7 bases not matched to a gene. CDR3 in DNA: TGTGCCAGTAGTGAACGACAGGGGAACAACTATGGCTACACCTTC. Its protein is CASSERQGNNYGYTF.

The chain uses TRBV10-3 and TRBJ2-2, with 7 nucleotides matching TRBD1. The CDR3 runs to 14 residues. CDR1 is ENHRY, CDR2 SYGVKD, per germline. Germline trimming cut 7 bases from V and 5 bases from J; bases unmatched to any gene: 7. CDR3 DNA: TGTGCCATCACCGGGACAGCTGTTACCGGGGAGCTGTTTTTT. Its protein product is CAITGTAVTGELFF.

The chain employs TRBV12-3 or TRBV12-4 and TRBJ1-3, with a weak D call TRBD1 (6 bases). Trimming stripped 10 bases from V and 2 bases from J, with 12 bases between. The CDR3 has 13 residues. CDR3 residues: CATHRVPGNTIYF. The CDR3 nucleotides are TGTGCCACCCACAGGGTACCTGGAAACACCATATATTTT.

The CDR3 region has the DNA TGTGCCAGCAGCCCAGTGGACAGTACCCATAGCAATCAGCCCCAGCATTTT. Its protein is CASSPVDSTHSNQPQHF. The genes are TRBV7-2 and TRBJ1-5, with TRBD1 as a possible D gene (6 bases). The CDR3 runs 17 residues. Germline V gives CDR1 SGHTA, CDR2 FQGNSA. V was trimmed by 5 bases and J by 0 bases, leaving 17 bases between them.

The V call is TRBV2, the J call TRBJ2-5; 9 positions match TRBD1. After removal of 8 bases from V and 1 base from J, the junction contained 8 bases not matched to a gene. Germline-derived CDR1 and CDR2 are SNHLY and FYNNEI. This CDR3 comprises 15 residues. In DNA form, the CDR3 reads TGTGCCAGCGAGTCCTGGACAGGGGCCCAAGAGACCCAGTACTTC. This sequence encodes CASESWTGAQETQYF. The full variable domain, rest sourced from reference TRBV2 and TRBJ2-5, is EPEVTQTPSHQVTQMGQEVILRCVPISNHLYFYWYRQILGQKVEFLVSFYNNEISEKSEIFDDQFSVERPDGSNFTLKIRSTKLEDSAMYFCASESWTGAQETQYFGPGTRLLVL.

The V call is TRBV27, the J call TRBJ2-7; TRBD2 agrees at 8 bases. Germline trimming cut 0 bases from V and 3 bases from J; bases unmatched to any gene: 4. This CDR3 has 15 amino acids. Per the germline V gene, CDR1 is MNHEY and CDR2 is SMNVEV (reference sequence). For the CDR3, the DNA is TGTGCCAGCAGTTTATCCGCGGGGGGATTCTACGAGCAGTACTTC. It codes for CASSLSAGGFYEQYF.

This chain uses TRBV6-5 with TRBJ1-5, with 8 bases aligning to TRBD1. The CDR3 totals 14 residues. In germline, CDR1 is MNHEY, CDR2 SVGAGI. J gave up 9 bases and V 6 bases, and 10 bases lay outside the gene matches. CDR3 loop: CASSRTGTAAPQHF. Here the CDR3 DNA reads TGTGCCAGCAGCCGGACAGGGACCGCGGCGCCCCAGCATTTT.

Written as DNA, the CDR3 is TGTGCCAGCTCCCCCGTCCGGGACTCGAAAGGTTTTTCGTGGGCCAACGTCCTGACTTTC. It codes for CASSPVRDSKGFSWANVLTF. The chain recombines TRBV18 with TRBJ2-6; a possible D gene is TRBD2 (6 bases). V lost 6 bases and J 5 bases, leaving 29 bases between the germline ends. The CDR3 spans 20 residues. Looked up from germline, CDR1 is KGHSH and CDR2 is LQKENI.

The chain is built from TRBV5-5 and TRBJ2-1, with 11 bases that match TRBD2. The V and J ends lost 6 bases and 5 bases, in that order; junction bases with no gene match: 4. The germline gives CDR1 SGHKS, CDR2 YYEKEE (reference sequence). The CDR3 is 14 residues long. Here the CDR3 reads CASIRGLADNEQFF. The CDR3 nucleotides are TGTGCCAGCATCAGGGGACTAGCGGACAATGAGCAGTTCTTC.

The rearrangement joins TRBV7-9 to TRBJ2-5; D unclear. In germline, CDR1 is SEHNR, CDR2 FQNEAQ (reference sequence). This CDR3 spans 14 amino acids. The germline V and J ends were trimmed by 3 bases and 0 bases, with 8 bases remaining between them. CDR3: CASSFNRYQETQYF. The CDR3 DNA sequence: TGTGCCAGCAGCTTTAACAGATACCAAGAGACCCAGTACTTC.

This clone was counted only a few times. V usage is TRBV4-3 and J usage is TRBJ2-7, with 14 bases lining up with TRBD2. Germline V gives CDR1 LGHNA, CDR2 YSLEER. The CDR3 has 18 residues. V shed 1 base and J 3 bases; nucleotides not matched to a gene: 8. This CDR3 is CASSQGLTSGGAVYEQYF. CDR3 bases: TGCGCCAGCAGCCAAGGATTGACTAGCGGGGGGGCCGTCTACGAGCAGTACTTC.

The V and J genes are TRBV5-4 and TRBJ1-3; D perhaps matches TRBD1 (5 bases). This CDR3 is built from 14 residues. Germline CDR1 is SGHNT and CDR2 is YYREEE (reference sequence). Trimming shortened V by 0 bases and J by 4 bases, and 8 bases separated the two germline ends. CDR3 in DNA: TGTGCCAGCAGCTTGGCAGGGCCGGGAAACACCATATATTTT. Its protein is CASSLAGPGNTIYF.